This T cell receptor beta chain derives from a study of response to subunit inactivated influenza vaccine. V dropped 4 bases and J dropped 3 bases, with 19 bases sitting between them. Germline V CDR1 and CDR2: SQVTM, ANQGSEA. The CDR3 is made up of 15 amino acids. This clonotype was seen more than once but under ten times. TCRdb reanalysed the RT-PCR reads using MiXCR and keeps one entry per CDR3 protein. The sample lists about 300,000 distinct CDR3 sequences; 22% were seen once. The source was PBMCs from blood, collected 21 months after vaccination. The V call is TRBV29-1, the J call TRBJ2-7; D tentatively fits TRBD1 or TRBD2 (5 bases each). This receptor was taken from a man aged 50-75 years who received an inactivated influenza vaccine. This chain's CDR3 is CSVVRDVTRNYEQYF. CDR3 in DNA: TGCAGCGTTGTGAGGGACGTCACCCGCAACTACGAGCAGTACTTC.